This T cell receptor (beta chain) appears in the sequencing data of a study of shared clonotypes between healthy human individuals. The quantity of DNA used in unsorted PBMC replicate PCRs was roughly 300 ng, corresponding to tens of thousands of T cell genomes. How the authors handled the data: Junction-only immunoSEQ sequences carried no quality scores, so filtering differed. TCRdb's table, derived via immunoSEQ multiplex PCR, lists solely in-frame clones and lacks some. The V and J calls and clone size come from that table; D and trimming were worked out from the DNA. The sample shows a few hundred thousand clones, roughly 72% of them seen only once. All donors qualified as healthy HIV-negative adults and had experienced no recent acute infections or vaccinations. CDR3 size: 15 residues. Germline V gives CDR1 SNHLY, CDR2 FYNNEI. V lost 4 bases and J lost 6, with 15 bases in between. Remarks on this clone: A read error likely explains this, since a far larger clone differs by one base.

The clonotype was recovered from a middle-aged woman in good health. Some clones in this sample may be carry-over from other donors' samples. Material for sequencing was PBMCs. The J gene is TRBJ2-2, the V gene TRBV2, with D possibly being TRBD2 (5 bases). This CDR3 is CASSVRPWRAGELFF. The CDR3 region has the DNA TGTGCCAGCAGTGTGAGACCTTGGCGGGCCGGGGAGCTGTTTTTT.